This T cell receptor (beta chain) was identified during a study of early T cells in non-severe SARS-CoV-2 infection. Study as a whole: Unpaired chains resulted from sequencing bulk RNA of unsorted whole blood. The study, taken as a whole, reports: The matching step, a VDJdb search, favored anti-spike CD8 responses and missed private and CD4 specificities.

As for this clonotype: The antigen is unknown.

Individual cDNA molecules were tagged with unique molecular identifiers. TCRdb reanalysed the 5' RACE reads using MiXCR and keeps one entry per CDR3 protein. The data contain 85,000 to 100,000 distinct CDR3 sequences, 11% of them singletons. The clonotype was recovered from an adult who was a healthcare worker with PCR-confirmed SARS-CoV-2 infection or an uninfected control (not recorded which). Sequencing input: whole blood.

CDR3 sequence reads: CAWSRGKNTEAFF. CDR3 nucleotides: TGTGCCTGGAGTAGGGGGAAGAACACTGAAGCTTTCTTT. This rearrangement joins TRBV30 to TRBJ1-1; tentative D call: TRBD1 (6 bases). Trimming cost V 2 bases and J 1 base, with 8 bases left between them. The CDR3 contains 13 residues. CDR1 and CDR2 from the germline V gene are GTSNPN and SVGIG (reference sequence).